A single sample is the source of the 28 T cell receptor beta chains below, sequenced in a study of beta chain features in type 1 diabetes. Of the isolated RNA, all was reverse transcribed, and so the sequenced material was expressed TCRB transcripts. Repertoires were generated with immunoSEQ multiplex PCR, while TCRdb's copy carries only in-frame clones and drops some. The repertoire consists of around 44,000 clones, with 50% occurring once and the leading ten covering roughly 0.27%. The sequenced sample was stem cell memory CD4+ T cells from blood. These receptors were obtained from a woman aged 30 to 39 in good health.

This chain links TRBV7-3 with TRBJ2-1, with 7 bases matching TRBD2. V was clipped by 7 bases and J by 8 bases; unmatched bases: 8. The CDR3 runs to 13 residues. Germline loops: CDR1 SGHTA, CDR2 FQGTGA. The CDR3 loop is CASTPSGGHEQFF. CDR3 bases: TGTGCCAGCACCCCTAGCGGAGGGCATGAGCAGTTCTTC.

The chain has TRBV28 and TRBJ2-7, with D unresolved. Per the germline V gene, CDR1 is MDHEN and CDR2 is SYDVKM. V was pared by 5 bases and J by 0 bases, with 17 bases between. This CDR3 region has 16 residues. CDR3 sequence reads: CASSPASGASSYEQYF. For the CDR3, the DNA is TGTGCCAGCAGTCCCGCTTCCGGAGCTTCCTCCTACGAGCAGTACTTC. The full variable domain, with the rest looked up from reference TRBV28 and TRBJ2-7, is DVKVTQSSRYLVKRTGEKVFLECVQDMDHENMFWYRQDPGLGLRLIYFSYDVKMKEKGDIPEGYSVSREKKERFSLILESASTNQTSMYLCASSPASGASSYEQYFGPGTRLTVT.

The rearrangement uses TRBV7-6 and TRBJ1-2; D is perhaps TRBD1 (6 bases). Trimming removed 1 base at V and 3 bases at J, with 6 bases between. The CDR3 covers 13 residues. In germline, CDR1 is SGHVS, CDR2 FNYEAQ. This chain's CDR3 is CASSLGQDYGYTF. The CDR3 DNA reads TGTGCCAGCAGCTTAGGACAGGACTATGGCTACACCTTC. Full variable domain (missing parts from reference TRBV7-6 and TRBJ1-2): GAGVSQSPRYKVTKRGQDVALRCDPISGHVSLYWYRQALGQGPEFLTYFNYEAQQDKSGLPNDRFSAERPEGSISTLTIQRTEQRDSAMYRCASSLGQDYGYTFGSGTRLTVV.

The gene calls are TRBV6-5 and TRBJ2-1, with 11 bases matching TRBD2. The germline gives CDR1 MNHEY, CDR2 SVGAGI. Trimming cost V 0 bases and J 8 bases; bases outside gene matches: 3. The CDR3 is 15 residues long. Here the CDR3 DNA reads TGTGCCAGCAGTTACTCGACTAGCGGGACCGATGAGCAGTTCTTC. Its translation: CASSYSTSGTDEQFF.

The V and J genes are TRBV11-1 and TRBJ2-7, with 9 bases fitting TRBD1. CDR1 SGHAT and CDR2 FQDESV come from the germline V gene (reference sequence). CDR3 size: 18 residues. Trimming cost V 1 base and J 0 bases; bases outside gene matches: 10. The CDR3 loop is CASSLGLRGQGHSYEQYF. CDR3 DNA: TGTGCCAGCAGCTTAGGACTCCGAGGACAGGGGCACTCCTACGAGCAGTACTTC. Supplemented by reference TRBV11-1 and TRBJ2-7, the full variable domain reads EAEVAQSPRYKITEKSQAVAFWCDPISGHATLYWYRQILGQGPELLVQFQDESVVDDSQLPKDRFSAERLKGVDSTLKIQPAELGDSAMYLCASSLGLRGQGHSYEQYFGPGTRLTVT.

The genes are TRBV7-2 and TRBJ2-5; D gene unclear. The CDR3 extends over 16 amino acids. CDR1 is SGHTA, CDR2 FQGNSA, per germline. V was cut by 1 base and J by 0 bases, with 12 bases left in between. The CDR3 loop reads CASSLVGQAYQETQYF. As DNA, the CDR3 is TGTGCCAGCAGCTTAGTTGGGCAGGCGTACCAAGAGACCCAGTACTTC.

The CDR3 nucleotides read TGTGCCTGGAGAGTCCCGGGACAGGGAAACACCATATATTTT. This encodes CAWRVPGQGNTIYF. V is TRBV30 and J is TRBJ1-3, with 7 bases matching TRBD1. The germline V gene has CDR1 GTSNPN and CDR2 SVGIG (reference sequence). The trim removed 3 bases at V and 4 bases at J, leaving 6 bases unmatched. There are 14 residues in the CDR3.

The chain couples TRBV5-4 to TRBJ2-7; 9 nucleotides line up with TRBD2. Trimming at V came to 4 bases and at J to 12 bases, leaving 17 bases not matched to a gene. Looked up from germline, CDR1 is SGHNT and CDR2 is YYREEE (reference sequence). This CDR3 comprises 15 residues. The CDR3 DNA reads as TGTGCCAGCAGCCAAGATATTGCCCTAGCGGGGATAGCGTACTTC. This codes for CASSQDIALAGIAYF.

The genes are TRBV2 and TRBJ2-3, with D perhaps matching TRBD2 (5 bases). Per the germline V gene, CDR1 is SNHLY and CDR2 is FYNNEI. The V end was cut by 8 bases, the J end by 3 bases, with 12 bases between. The CDR3 covers 13 residues. For the CDR3, the DNA is TGTGCCAGCGGACCTCTAGCTACAGATACGCAGTATTTT. Protein product: CASGPLATDTQYF.

V and J are TRBV29-1 and TRBJ2-5; 10 bases fit TRBD2. This CDR3 is 14 amino acids long. V trimming: 4 bases; J trimming: 4 bases; junction bases outside the gene matches: 6. The germline gives CDR1 SQVTM, CDR2 ANQGSEA. The CDR3 bases are TGCAGCGTTGGTACTAGCGGGATGGGAGAGACCCAGTACTTC. The encoded protein is CSVGTSGMGETQYF.

In this sample, this clone turned up a few times. The chain uses TRBV18 and TRBJ2-5, with D possibly TRBD2 on 6 matching bases. The length of the CDR3 is 18 residues. V was shortened by 1 base and J by 3 bases, with 21 bases between the two germline ends. CDR1 and CDR2 from the germline V gene are KGHSH and LQKENI. CDR3 sequence (DNA): TGTGCCAGCTCACCACGGAAGGCAACGGGAGCCTCCGAAGAGACCCAGTACTTC. This encodes CASSPRKATGASEETQYF.

V gene TRBV7-2 combines with J gene TRBJ2-3, with a possible D match to TRBD2 (6 bases). This CDR3 region has 12 residues. Germline CDR1 SGHTA, CDR2 FQGNSA. Trimming pared 5 bases from V and 7 bases from J, leaving 10 bases between. For the CDR3, the DNA is TGTGCCAGCAGCCCCGGGGGAAATACGCAGTATTTT. Residues: CASSPGGNTQYF.

The CDR3 protein is CASSLAPGGETQYF. As DNA, the CDR3 is TGCGCCAGCAGCTTGGCCCCAGGGGGAGAGACCCAGTACTTC. The chain combines TRBV5-1 with TRBJ2-5; TRBD1 agrees at 7 bases. The CDR3 runs 14 residues. Germline values: CDR1 SGHRS, CDR2 YFSETQ. J gave up 4 bases and V 0 bases, and 3 bases lay outside the gene matches.

The chain combines TRBV7-9 with TRBJ1-1; 9 bases are shared with TRBD1. CDR1 SEHNR and CDR2 FQNEAQ come from the germline V gene (reference sequence). The CDR3 spans 17 residues. Unmatched junction bases numbered 13, after V lost 5 bases and J lost 3 bases. The CDR3 coding sequence is TGTGCCAGCAGCCCGAAACTCCGGGACAGGGACCACACTGAAGCTTTCTTT. Translated: CASSPKLRDRDHTEAFF.

This chain links TRBV6-5 with TRBJ1-1, with 11 bases that match TRBD1. J was trimmed by 4 bases and V by 6 bases; bases with no gene match: 7. In germline, CDR1 is MNHEY, CDR2 SVGAGI. The CDR3 runs to 15 residues. The DNA for the CDR3 is TGTGCCAGCAGATTCACGGGACAGGGGGGCACTGAAGCTTTCTTT. Translated: CASRFTGQGGTEAFF.

In DNA, the CDR3 is TGTGCCAGCAGTCCATACGGAGCCCGGGACTCATCCGTCAATGAGCAGTTCTTC. Translating it yields CASSPYGARDSSVNEQFF. The chain links TRBV28 to TRBJ2-1; D is possibly TRBD2 (6 bases). The CDR3 consists of 18 residues. Trimming pared 5 bases from V and 6 bases from J, leaving 26 bases between. CDR1 is MDHEN, CDR2 SYDVKM, per germline.

The rearrangement joins TRBV7-9 to TRBJ2-1; 8 nucleotides line up with TRBD1. This CDR3 is 15 amino acids long. The trim removed 5 bases at V and 6 bases at J, leaving 9 bases unmatched. CDR1 SEHNR and CDR2 FQNEAQ come from the germline V gene (reference sequence). CDR3 sequence (DNA): TGTGCCAGCAGCCCTGGACAGGGTAGATCCAATGAGCAGTTCTTC. Encoded protein: CASSPGQGRSNEQFF. The full variable domain, rest sourced from reference TRBV7-9 and TRBJ2-1, is DTGVSQNPRHKITKRGQNVTFRCDPISEHNRLYWYRQTLGQGPEFLTYFQNEAQLEKSRLLSDRFSAERPKGSFSTLEIQRTEQGDSAMYLCASSPGQGRSNEQFFGPGTRLTVL.

The rearrangement joins TRBV7-9 to TRBJ2-7; a weak D match, TRBD1 (5 bases). Deletions cut 1 base from V and 7 bases from J, with 14 bases between. The CDR3 length is 14 residues. Germline-derived CDR1 and CDR2 are SEHNR and FQNEAQ (reference sequence). CDR3 in DNA: TGTGCCAGCAGCTTAGGGATAGGGGTCGGGGAGCAGTACTTC. Its protein product is CASSLGIGVGEQYF.

The chain uses TRBV18 and TRBJ2-2, with D maybe TRBD2 (6 bases). V gave up 4 bases and J gave up 5 bases, with 8 bases separating them. The CDR3 runs to 13 residues. Germline V lookup: CDR1 KGHSH, CDR2 LQKENI. The CDR3 sequence: CASSLGTTGELFF. In nucleotides, the CDR3 is TGTGCCAGCTCACTCGGGACTACCGGGGAGCTGTTTTTT.

J is TRBJ2-1 and V is TRBV18, with 13 bases fitting TRBD2. There are 15 residues in the CDR3. V shed 6 bases and J 9 bases; nucleotides not matched to a gene: 8. Germline assignment: CDR1 KGHSH and CDR2 LQKENI. CDR3 coding DNA: TGTGCCAGCTCCCGCGGACTAGCGGGAGAGGGTGAGCAGTTCTTC. Protein product: CASSRGLAGEGEQFF.

This clone was found a few times. The J gene is TRBJ2-2, the V gene TRBV19, with 10 bases matching TRBD2. Looked up from germline, CDR1 is LNHDA and CDR2 is SQIVND (reference sequence). The ends lost 7 bases at V and 8 bases at J; junction bases unmatched: 7. This CDR3 comprises 14 residues. This CDR3 reads CASKRTSGPGELFF. The CDR3 DNA reads as TGTGCCAGTAAACGGACTAGCGGCCCAGGGGAGCTGTTTTTT. The complete variable domain, with remaining parts taken from reference TRBV19 and TRBJ2-2, reads DGGITQSPKYLFRKEGQNVTLSCEQNLNHDAMYWYRQDPGQGLRLIYYSQIVNDFQKGDIAEGYSVSREKKESFPLTVTSAQKNPTAFYLCASKRTSGPGELFFGEGSRLTVL.

The chain is built from TRBV27 and TRBJ1-4; D gene unclear. CDR1 and CDR2 from the germline V gene are MNHEY and SMNVEV (reference sequence). Trimming took off 5 bases at V and 4 bases at J, with 8 bases between the two ends. CDR3 length equals 13 residues. CDR3 DNA: TGTGCCAGCAGTATACGGTATAATGAAAAACTGTTTTTT. This sequence encodes CASSIRYNEKLFF.

This clone occurred a few times. V usage is TRBV19 and J usage is TRBJ2-1, with 8 bases that match TRBD2. The germline CDR1 and CDR2 sequences are LNHDA and SQIVND (reference sequence). Trimming took 1 base from V and 8 from J; bases not matched to a gene: 7. The CDR3 runs to 15 residues. CDR3 nucleotide sequence: TGTGCCAGTAGTATAGTTGGGACTAGTGTCCATGAGCAGTTCTTC. It codes for CASSIVGTSVHEQFF.

V gene TRBV7-2 combines with J gene TRBJ2-5, with 11 bases aligning to TRBD1. The CDR3 is made up of 15 amino acids. Germline V gene data show CDR1 as SGHTA and CDR2 as FQGNSA. Trimming took 7 bases from V and 1 from J; bases not matched to a gene: 5. DNA of the CDR3: TGTGCCAGCAAGGACAGGGGGCTTGCCCAAGAGACCCAGTACTTC. Its translation is CASKDRGLAQETQYF.

The sample holds one count of this clone. The chain links TRBV28 to TRBJ2-7; TRBD1 matches at 10 bases. J gave up 6 bases and V 2 bases, and 7 bases lay outside the gene matches. Germline V gives CDR1 MDHEN, CDR2 SYDVKM. This CDR3 is 15 amino acids long. CDR3 sequence (DNA): TGTGCCAGCAGTTTACTCGGGACAGGGGCCTCCGAGCAGTACTTC. As protein: CASSLLGTGASEQYF.

This clone was seen a few times. This chain links TRBV19 with TRBJ2-7, with D possibly being TRBD2 (5 bases). CDR3 size: 14 residues. Trimming shortened V by 4 bases and J by 1 base, and 11 bases separated the two germline ends. Germline V gene sequence: CDR1 LNHDA, CDR2 SQIVND (reference sequence). The CDR3 nucleotides read TGTGCCAGTAGTAATAGACTACCATCCTACGAGCAGTACTTC. Amino acids: CASSNRLPSYEQYF.

The table lists this clone with a few counts. The gene calls are TRBV21-1 and TRBJ2-4; TRBD1 reflects the table's D call only, with no check against the DNA. TRBV21-1 is a known pseudogene. CDR3 length equals 15 residues. The CDR3 loop reads CASSKATGVRNIQYF. DNA of the CDR3: TGTGCCAGCAGCAAAGCCACAGGGGTGAGGAACATTCAGTACTTC.

Only a few counts were recorded for this clone. The V and J genes are TRBV29-1 and TRBJ2-3; TRBD2 might be the D (7 bases). Germline CDR1 reads SQVTM; CDR2 reads ANQGSEA. CDR3 length: 18 residues. Trimming left V 6 bases short and J 6 bases short, with 31 bases between. The CDR3 loop is CSVRGGIEGPPRGDTQYF. The CDR3 DNA follows: TGCAGCGTGAGGGGGGGTATCGAGGGTCCGCCGCGCGGGGATACGCAGTATTTT.